This TCR beta chain was documented in a study of blood T cells in healthy people across ages (dated by TCRdb to 2013 to 2016). Study-wide context: In model experiments, template switching captured about one uniquely barcoded TCR beta cDNA molecule for every two T cells. Age-related changes in TCR beta repertoire diversity were measured in the study by deep sequencing normalized with unique cDNA molecular identifiers. Donors were grouped into four age groups: young (average approximately 16 years), middle-aged (under 40), aged (about 59) and long-lived (around 82). Using the same blood draw, the study looked at two additional independent replicas of 1 million unique cDNA reads for two donors, one aged 18 to 30 and the other aged 80 or older. Results the study describes overall, beyond this receptor: Donor CMV infection status was unknown, potentially confounding age-related changes in expanded clonotypes. Estimates of total diversity based on one million sequenced T cells were regarded as lower bounds and as underestimates. Observed TCR beta diversity per million T cells fell roughly linearly with age, and a significant reduction was already apparent by age around 40. Observed TCR beta diversity correlated strongly with the percentage of naive T cells measured by flow cytometry. Conclusive comparison of naive and antigen-experienced compartments was prevented by the profiling of bulk unsorted PBMCs. Compared with the aged group, the long-lived group had more naive CD4+ T cells, fewer expanded clones and increased TCR diversity, suggesting age selection.

Comment on this clonotype: No cognate antigen has been identified for it. No base quality values were provided; no much bigger clone lies one nucleotide off.

Systemically healthy Caucasian individuals from Russia, 39 in total and aged about 6 to 95 years, were included as donors. About 9.8 milliliters of peripheral blood were drawn from each donor into EDTA-treated Vacutainer tubes. Ficoll-Paque density-gradient centrifugation was used to isolate PBMCs, with at least 6.5 million per sample. Trizol reagent was used to extract total RNA from the PBMCs, yielding at least 5 micrograms per sample. The percentages of naive CD45RAhigh/CD27high T cells were determined by flow cytometry on a PBMC aliquot from every donor. The library was made by 5' RACE. TCRdb names Illumina HiSeq 2500 as the instrument used. A second roughly 7 to 11 cycle PCR used a sample-barcoded 5' primer and a J-beta primer mix. A unique molecular identifier was introduced onto each TCR beta cDNA molecule by a template-switch 5' adaptor carrying 12 random nucleotides. Each sample yielded at least 2.5 million CDR3-containing paired-end reads. First-strand cDNA synthesis was performed from all RNA using the Mint cDNA synthesis kit, with priming by a TRBC-specific oligonucleotide. Following uracil-DNA glycosylase treatment, a first 18-cycle PCR with universal primers M1SS and BC2_uni_R was performed on all cDNA. On the authors' methods: For normalization, 1 million high-quality reads were randomly selected from each sample, with every read carrying a distinct molecular identifier. Instead of being binned into consensus sequences, reads with shared molecular identifiers were discarded. MiTCR, run with a Q25 quality threshold and the strictest error-elimination algorithm, handled CDR3 identification, clonotype clustering and error correction. A nonparametric unseen species model with Euler transformation was used to estimate lower-bound total TCR beta diversity. TCRdb ran its own pipeline on the public reads, namely fastp trimming at Q25 and MiXCR clone calling, and kept in-frame beta chains. One record per CDR3 amino acid sequence lists the most common genes and DNA. TCRdb, not the authors, supplied the V and J calls. This sample comprises 800,000 to 950,000 distinct CDR3 sequences, about 28% of them detected only once. Of the sample, roughly 10% is held by the ten largest clones.

These data were also filed under a second study, of T cells of mothers and their children. That second publication adds: The donors were nine systemically healthy Caucasian individuals, made up of three mothers and their six children. cDNA synthesis used all of the extracted RNA, with around 1.5 ug of RNA in each 15 ul reaction. In the second PCR, the M1S primer added sample barcodes and 2-4 random nucleotides. Each mother yielded over 9.5 million TCR beta CDR3 reads and each child some 3 million reads. Thymic selection similarly shapes TCR recombination output in related and unrelated pairs, with minor effect from inherited differences. Normalized repertoire overlap in related mother-child pairs was always slightly higher than in unrelated mother-child pairs, but the difference was never significant. No persistent microchimeric T cell clones were found, with a detection sensitivity of approximately 100 clones per million clonotypes. The study used deep NGS to compare TCR beta repertoires of mothers and children, seeking features distinguishing related mother-child pairs from unrelated individuals. Mothers averaged roughly 36 +/- 4 years of age and children averaged about 12 +/- 4 years. Libraries were sequenced on Illumina HiSeq 2000 with 100+100 nt paired-end reads after adapter ligation with NEBNext reagents. Mother and child libraries were prepared a month apart and sequenced in separate runs to prevent cross-contamination. Each donor had between about 500,000 and 2,100,000 distinct TCR beta clonotypes identified. Naive TCR beta clonotypes were estimated from low-frequency clonotypes matched to each donor's FACS-determined naive share, without sorting.

This TCR was sampled from a woman aged 40-49 years in good health. The sample taken for sequencing was blood.

The CDR3 region has the sequence CASSLYQGRTGELFF. The DNA is as follows: TGCGCCAGCAGTTTATACCAAGGGAGGACCGGGGAGCTGTTTTTT. The V and J segments used are TRBV4-3 and TRBJ2-2; the D gene is perhaps TRBD2, on 6 matching bases. The CDR3 contains 15 residues, cysteine and phenylalanine counted. Only CDR3 DNA is held: 45 bases, read in frame from base 1. Trimming costs V 6 bases and J 5 bases, and their ends lie 16 bases apart. Taken from the germline V gene, the CDR1 and CDR2 loops are LGHNA and YSLEER.